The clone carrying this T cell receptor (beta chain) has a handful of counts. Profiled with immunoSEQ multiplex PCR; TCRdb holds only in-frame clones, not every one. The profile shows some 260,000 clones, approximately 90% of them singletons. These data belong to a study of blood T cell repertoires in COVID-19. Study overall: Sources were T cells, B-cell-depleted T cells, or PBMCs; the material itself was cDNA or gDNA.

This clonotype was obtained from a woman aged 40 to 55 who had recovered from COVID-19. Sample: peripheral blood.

In DNA, the CDR3 is TGTGCTAGTGCCCCTAGCGGGAGCTCCTACAATGAGCAGTTCTTC. This encodes CASAPSGSSYNEQFF. The rearrangement joins TRBV12-5 to TRBJ2-1; 10 bases line up with TRBD2. The CDR3 extends over 15 amino acids. The V and J ends lost 7 bases and 0 bases, in that order; junction bases with no gene match: 3. CDR1 is LGHNT and CDR2 is FRNRAP in the germline V gene.